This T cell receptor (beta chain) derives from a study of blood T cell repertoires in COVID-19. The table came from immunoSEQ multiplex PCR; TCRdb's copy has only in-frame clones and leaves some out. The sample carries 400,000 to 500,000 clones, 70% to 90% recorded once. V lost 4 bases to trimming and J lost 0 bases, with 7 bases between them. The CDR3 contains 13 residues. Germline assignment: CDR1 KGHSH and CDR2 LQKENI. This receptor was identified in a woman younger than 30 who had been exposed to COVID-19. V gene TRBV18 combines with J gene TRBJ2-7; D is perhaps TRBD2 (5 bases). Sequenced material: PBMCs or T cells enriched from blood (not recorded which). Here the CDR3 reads CASSRTGSYEQYF. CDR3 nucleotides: TGTGCCAGCTCACGGACTGGCTCCTACGAGCAGTACTTC.